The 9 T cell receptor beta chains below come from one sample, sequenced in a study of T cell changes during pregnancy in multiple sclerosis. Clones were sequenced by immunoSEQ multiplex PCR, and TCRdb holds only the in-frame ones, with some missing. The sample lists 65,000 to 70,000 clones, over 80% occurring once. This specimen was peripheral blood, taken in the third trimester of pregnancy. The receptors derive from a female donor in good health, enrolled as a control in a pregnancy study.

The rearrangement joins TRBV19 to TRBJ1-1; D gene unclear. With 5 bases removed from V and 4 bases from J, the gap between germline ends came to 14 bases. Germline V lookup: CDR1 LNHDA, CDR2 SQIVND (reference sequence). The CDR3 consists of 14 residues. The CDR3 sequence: CASSLTRGGTEAFF. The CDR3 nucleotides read TGTGCCAGTAGTTTGACAAGAGGAGGCACTGAAGCTTTCTTT.

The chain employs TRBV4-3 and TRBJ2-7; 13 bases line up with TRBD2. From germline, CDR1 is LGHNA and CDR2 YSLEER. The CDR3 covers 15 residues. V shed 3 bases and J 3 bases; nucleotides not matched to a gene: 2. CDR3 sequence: CASSHTSGRVYEQYF. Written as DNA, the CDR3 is TGCGCCAGCAGCCACACTAGCGGGAGGGTCTACGAGCAGTACTTC.

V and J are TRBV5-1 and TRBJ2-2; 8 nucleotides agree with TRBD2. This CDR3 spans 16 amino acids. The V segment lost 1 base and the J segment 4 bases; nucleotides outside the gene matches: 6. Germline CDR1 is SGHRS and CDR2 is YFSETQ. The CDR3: CASSLRRGATTGELFF. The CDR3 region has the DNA TGCGCCAGCAGCTTGAGGCGGGGGGCAACCACCGGGGAGCTGTTTTTT. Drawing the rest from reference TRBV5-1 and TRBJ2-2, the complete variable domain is KAGVTQTPRYLIKTRGQQVTLSCSPISGHRSVSWYQQTPGQGLQFLFEYFSETQRNKGNFPGRFSGRQFSNSRSEMNVSTLELGDSALYLCASSLRRGATTGELFFGEGSRLTVL.

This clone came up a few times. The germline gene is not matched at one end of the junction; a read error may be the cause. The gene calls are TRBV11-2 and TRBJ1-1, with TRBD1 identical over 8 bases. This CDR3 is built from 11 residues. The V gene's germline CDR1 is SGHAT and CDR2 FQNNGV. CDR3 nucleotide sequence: TGTGCCAGCCGGCCCGACAGGGGACCTTCCTTT. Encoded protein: CASRPDRGPSF. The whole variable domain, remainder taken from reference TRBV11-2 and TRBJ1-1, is EAGVAQSPRYKIIEKRQSVAFWCNPISGHATLYWYQQILGQGPKLLIQFQNNGVVDDSQLPKDRFSAERLKGVDSTLKIQPAKLEDSAVYLCASRPDRGPSFGQGTRLTVV.

The CDR3 sequence: CAWSVSGTSASEQYF. CDR3 sequence (DNA): TGTGCCTGGAGTGTTTCCGGGACTAGTGCCTCCGAGCAGTACTTC. The gene calls are TRBV30 and TRBJ2-7; TRBD2 agrees at 8 bases. Germline loops: CDR1 GTSNPN, CDR2 SVGIG (reference sequence). The CDR3 spans 15 residues. Trimming removed 0 bases from V and 6 bases from J; junction bases left unmatched: 10.

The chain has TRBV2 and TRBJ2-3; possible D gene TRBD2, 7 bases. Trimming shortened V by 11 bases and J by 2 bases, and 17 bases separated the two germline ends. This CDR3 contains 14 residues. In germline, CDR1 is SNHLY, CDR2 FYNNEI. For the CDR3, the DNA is TGTGCCTCTAAAGGGGGGGTTAACACAGATACGCAGTATTTT. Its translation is CASKGGVNTDTQYF.

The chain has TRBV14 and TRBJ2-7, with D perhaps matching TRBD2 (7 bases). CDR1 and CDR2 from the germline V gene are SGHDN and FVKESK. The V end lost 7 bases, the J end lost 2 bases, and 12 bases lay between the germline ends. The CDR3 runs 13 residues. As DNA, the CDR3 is TGTGCCAGCACCGGGGGGCCCACCTACGAGCAGTACTTC. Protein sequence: CASTGGPTYEQYF.

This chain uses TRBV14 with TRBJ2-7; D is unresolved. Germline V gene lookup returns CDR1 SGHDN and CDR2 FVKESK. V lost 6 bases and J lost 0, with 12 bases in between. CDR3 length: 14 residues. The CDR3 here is CASSPTLSSYEQYF. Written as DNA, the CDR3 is TGTGCCAGCAGTCCTACTTTAAGCTCCTACGAGCAGTACTTC.

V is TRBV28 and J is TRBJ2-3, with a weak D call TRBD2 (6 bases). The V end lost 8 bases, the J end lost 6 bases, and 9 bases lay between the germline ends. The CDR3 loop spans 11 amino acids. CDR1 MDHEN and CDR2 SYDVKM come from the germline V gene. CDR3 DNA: TGTGCCAGCGGGACTTACGATACGCAGTATTTT. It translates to CASGTYDTQYF.